The clone carrying this T cell receptor beta chain was detected ten times or more. CDR1 and CDR2 (germline): SGHTA, FQGNSA. V lost 6 bases and J lost 0, with 8 bases in between. The CDR3 runs 13 residues. This record comes from a study of molecular identifiers for immune sequencing clone quantification. TCRdb re-analysed the PCR reads in MiXCR, keeping a single row per CDR3 protein. The table records about 100,000 distinct CDR3 sequences, approximately 22% of them present only once. The V gene is TRBV7-2, the J gene TRBJ2-5; D gene uncertain. The receptor's source is a human donor in good health. Some libraries in this study had Jurkat cell RNA spiked in. The sequenced sample consisted of naive CD8+ T cells from blood, with Jurkat cell RNA spiked in. Subset in this sample: FACS-sorted CD8+CD4-CCR7+CD45RA+ naive T cells. The CDR3 coding sequence is TGTGCCAGCAGAGAAGCGTACCAAGAGACCCAGTACTTC. This encodes CASREAYQETQYF.